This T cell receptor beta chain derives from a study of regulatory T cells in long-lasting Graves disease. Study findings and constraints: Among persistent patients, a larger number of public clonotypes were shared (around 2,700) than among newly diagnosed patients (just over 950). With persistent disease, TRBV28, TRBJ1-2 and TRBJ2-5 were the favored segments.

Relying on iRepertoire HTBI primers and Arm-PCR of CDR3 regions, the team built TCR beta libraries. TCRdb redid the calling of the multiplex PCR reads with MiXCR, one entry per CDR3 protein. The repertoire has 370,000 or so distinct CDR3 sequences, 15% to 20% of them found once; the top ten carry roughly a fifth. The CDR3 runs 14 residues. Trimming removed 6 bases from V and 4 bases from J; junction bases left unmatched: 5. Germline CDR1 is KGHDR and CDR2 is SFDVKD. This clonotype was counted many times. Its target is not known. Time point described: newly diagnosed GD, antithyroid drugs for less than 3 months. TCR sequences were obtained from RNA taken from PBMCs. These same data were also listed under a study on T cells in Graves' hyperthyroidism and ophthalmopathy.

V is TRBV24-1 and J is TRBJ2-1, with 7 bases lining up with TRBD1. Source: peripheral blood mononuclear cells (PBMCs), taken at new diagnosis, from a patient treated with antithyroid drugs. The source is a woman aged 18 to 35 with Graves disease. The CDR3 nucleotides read TGTGCCACCAGTACAGGGGTCAGGTACAATGAGCAGTTCTTC. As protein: CATSTGVRYNEQFF.